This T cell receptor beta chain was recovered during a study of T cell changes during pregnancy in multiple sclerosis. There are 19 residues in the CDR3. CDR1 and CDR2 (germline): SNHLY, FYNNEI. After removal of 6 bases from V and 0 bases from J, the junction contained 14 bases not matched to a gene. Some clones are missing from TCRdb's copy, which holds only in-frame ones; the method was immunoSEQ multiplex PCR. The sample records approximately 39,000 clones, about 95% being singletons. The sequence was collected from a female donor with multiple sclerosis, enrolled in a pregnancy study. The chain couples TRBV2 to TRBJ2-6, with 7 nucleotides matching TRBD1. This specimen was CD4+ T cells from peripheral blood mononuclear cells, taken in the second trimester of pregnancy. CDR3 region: CASSLSGTALSSGANVLTF. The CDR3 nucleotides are TGTGCCAGCAGCCTAAGTGGGACAGCCCTTAGCTCTGGGGCCAACGTCCTGACTTTC. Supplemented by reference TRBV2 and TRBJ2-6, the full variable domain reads EPEVTQTPSHQVTQMGQEVILRCVPISNHLYFYWYRQILGQKVEFLVSFYNNEISEKSEIFDDQFSVERPDGSNFTLKIRSTKLEDSAMYFCASSLSGTALSSGANVLTFGAGSRLTVL.